This T cell receptor beta chain is drawn from a study of blood T cell repertoires in COVID-19. Study at large: The study drew acute and convalescent COVID-19 samples from the United States, Italy and Spain. PBMCs, B-cell-depleted T cells, or T cells provided the cDNA or gDNA that made up the material.

CDR1 is SGDLS, CDR2 YYNGEE, per germline. Trimming took off 3 bases at V and 2 bases at J, with 22 bases between the two ends. This CDR3 has 18 amino acids. Per the study methods: Amplified reference gene primers provided the basis for estimating nucleated cell counts. The protocol was immunoSEQ multiplex PCR, while the TCRdb copy is restricted to in-frame clones and leaves out a portion. That table is the source of V, J and clone size, and D and trimming were worked out from the DNA. Of tens of thousands of clones listed, over 75% are singletons. Sequencing was performed on peripheral blood. The V call is TRBV9, the J call TRBJ2-3; perhaps TRBD2 as D (5 bases). The clonotype originates from a woman aged 80 or over with active or convalescent COVID-19. For the CDR3, the DNA is TGTGCCAGCAGCGCCCGGGCGAGGCCGGGGAGAGTCACAGATACGCAGTATTTT. Amino acid sequence: CASSARARPGRVTDTQYF.